The next 27 T cell receptor beta chains were all read from a single sample in a study of monozygotic twins with inflammatory bowel disease. From the 5' RACE reads, TCRdb lists one entry per CDR3 protein and no DNA. The table lists over 110,000 distinct CDR3 sequences, with 2.4% in the top ten. Sequenced input: blood. The receptors originated from a human donor with ulcerative colitis or Crohn's disease, or a healthy co-twin of an affected twin (not recorded which).

The chain carries TRBV4-3 and TRBJ2-7; TCRdb indicates TRBD1, and absent DNA this call remains unverified. This CDR3 contains 15 residues. CDR1 and CDR2 from the germline V gene are LGHNA and YSLEER. The CDR3 loop is CASSPSPGGLGEQYF.

The chain has TRBV11-2 and TRBJ2-1; TCRdb proposes TRBD1, but this gene call is untestable without DNA. CDR1 and CDR2 from the germline V gene are SGHAT and FQNNGV. CDR3 size: 14 residues. The CDR3 loop reads CASSAKLKGNEQFF.

This chain connects TRBV6-2 or TRBV6-3 to TRBJ1-1. The CDR3 is 17 amino acids. CDR1 MNHEY and CDR2 SVGEGT come from the germline V gene. CDR3 amino acids: CASSSIRDGRGYTEAFF.

The CDR3 here is CASSQEYHPDQPQHF. The rearrangement uses TRBV4-3 and TRBJ1-5; TCRdb designates TRBD1, a call that cannot be tested without DNA. Germline-derived CDR1 and CDR2 are LGHNA and YSLEER. This CDR3 contains 15 residues.

The chain links TRBV5-1 to TRBJ2-3; checking the TCRdb D call of TRBD2 is not possible without DNA. The CDR3 totals 16 residues. The germline V gene has CDR1 SGHRS and CDR2 YFSETQ. CDR3: CASSLSSGGAEDTQYF.

This chain links TRBV27 with TRBJ2-1. The CDR3 extends over 14 amino acids. Germline V gene sequence: CDR1 MNHEY, CDR2 SMNVEV (reference sequence). CDR3 residues: CASRGIDTAHEQFF.

The V call is TRBV24-1, the J call TRBJ2-2; TCRdb gives TRBD1 as the D gene, but with no DNA this cannot be confirmed. Germline V CDR1 and CDR2: KGHDR, SFDVKD. This CDR3 comprises 15 residues. The CDR3 sequence: CATSDPSDRTGELFF.

The chain is built from TRBV12-3 or TRBV12-4 and TRBJ2-2; no DNA is available, so the TRBD2 call from TCRdb remains unchecked. This CDR3 spans 15 amino acids. Here the CDR3 reads CASSPGLGYTGELFF.

The rearrangement joins TRBV3-1 to TRBJ1-1. The CDR3 length is 14 residues. CDR1 and CDR2 from the germline V gene are LGHDT and YNNKEL (reference sequence). CDR3 sequence: CASSQGDGFPRAFF. Filled out from reference TRBV3-1 and TRBJ1-1, the complete variable domain reads DTAVSQTPKYLVTQMGNDKSIKCEQNLGHDTMYWYKQDSKKFLKIMFSYNNKELIINETVPNRFSPKSPDKAHLNLHINSLELGDSAVYFCASSQGDGFPRAFFGQGTRLTVV.

V is TRBV6-2 or TRBV6-3 and J is TRBJ2-5. The CDR3 loop spans 13 amino acids. Germline values: CDR1 MNHEY, CDR2 SVGEGT. CDR3 protein: CASSTRDPETQYF.

This sequence joins TRBV20-1 and TRBJ1-6; TCRdb reports TRBD1, a call that lacks DNA to check it against. The CDR3 loop spans 13 amino acids. Germline loops: CDR1 DFQATT, CDR2 SNEGSKA (reference sequence). This chain's CDR3 is CSVVGQGNSPLHF.

This chain connects TRBV6-5 to TRBJ2-3; TCRdb proposes TRBD2, but this gene call is untestable without DNA. The germline gives CDR1 MNHEY, CDR2 SVGAGI. CDR3 length: 18 residues. CDR3 loop: CASSYGLAGVPSTDTQYF.

The J gene is TRBJ1-2, the V gene TRBV9; TCRdb's D call of TRBD1 is untestable without DNA. Per the germline V gene, CDR1 is SGDLS and CDR2 is YYNGEE. The CDR3 is 14 amino acids. CDR3 protein: CASSWTGDDYGYTF.

The gene calls are TRBV5-1 and TRBJ2-1; TCRdb's assignment of TRBD1 cannot be checked, as there is no DNA. This CDR3 contains 17 residues. CDR1 SGHRS and CDR2 YFSETQ come from the germline V gene. CDR3 amino acids: CASSLSLTGRPGDEQFF.

The rearrangement links TRBV29-1 to TRBJ2-7; TCRdb designates TRBD1, a call that cannot be tested without DNA. The CDR3 covers 12 residues. Germline CDR1 SQVTM, CDR2 ANQGSEA. The CDR3 loop is CSVGRTAYEQYF.

The gene calls are TRBV6-1 and TRBJ1-2. This CDR3 spans 16 amino acids. The germline gives CDR1 MNHNS, CDR2 SASEGT. CDR3 loop: CASRVGGPAHNYGYTF.

The V gene is TRBV20-1, the J gene TRBJ1-6; TCRdb lists TRBD1, though no DNA is available to test this call. This CDR3 has 16 amino acids. Germline CDR1 is DFQATT and CDR2 is SNEGSKA (reference sequence). Here the CDR3 reads CSAREVTGGNNSPLHF.

This chain links TRBV5-8 with TRBJ1-4; absent DNA, TCRdb's TRBD1 call cannot be checked. The CDR3 contains 16 residues. Germline-derived CDR1 and CDR2 are SGHTS and YDEGEE. The CDR3: CASSPGQGVTNEKLFF.

V and J are TRBV6-4 and TRBJ1-1; TCRdb lists TRBD1, though no DNA is available to test this call. This CDR3 contains 16 residues. CDR1 and CDR2 from the germline V gene are MRHNA and SNTAGT. This CDR3 is CASSDSIQGVNTEAFF.

The CDR3 protein is CSAFSGTQTFQETQYF. The rearrangement links TRBV20-1 to TRBJ2-5; without DNA, the TCRdb call of TRBD1 cannot be checked. CDR3 length: 16 residues. Germline V gene lookup returns CDR1 DFQATT and CDR2 SNEGSKA (reference sequence).

This chain uses TRBV5-1 with TRBJ2-6; TCRdb proposes TRBD1, but this gene call is untestable without DNA. This CDR3 is built from 19 residues. Germline-derived CDR1 and CDR2 are SGHRS and YFSETQ. CDR3 loop: CASSLSGTGGFSGANVLTF.

J is TRBJ1-4 and V is TRBV20-1. The CDR3 has 15 amino acids. Germline assignment: CDR1 DFQATT and CDR2 SNEGSKA (reference sequence). CDR3 loop: CSAPDRRKTNEKLFF.

The V call is TRBV18, the J call TRBJ2-7; lacking DNA, the TRBD1 call made by TCRdb goes unchecked. Germline V gene data show CDR1 as KGHSH and CDR2 as LQKENI. The CDR3 is 15 residues long. The chain's CDR3 is CASSPSTDRPYEQYF.

The V and J genes are TRBV5-1 and TRBJ2-1; TCRdb calls TRBD1, which cannot be checked without DNA. Germline V gene sequence: CDR1 SGHRS, CDR2 YFSETQ. This CDR3 contains 15 residues. This CDR3 reads CASSLGDGGYNEQFF.

V usage is TRBV7-2 and J usage is TRBJ2-7; the D gene TCRdb calls, TRBD1, cannot be checked with no DNA. Germline V gene sequence: CDR1 SGHTA, CDR2 FQGNSA. CDR3 length: 15 amino acids. The chain's CDR3 is CASSLRQVPSYEQYF.

The chain has TRBV7-3 and TRBJ2-3; the TCRdb call, TRBD1, lacks DNA for checking. The CDR3 spans 16 residues. Germline CDR1 and CDR2: SGHTA and FQGTGA. The CDR3: CASSPGLSGAGDTQYF. The whole variable domain, remainder taken from reference TRBV7-3 and TRBJ2-3, is GAGVSQTPSNKVTEKGKYVELRCDPISGHTALYWYRQSLGQGPEFLIYFQGTGAADDSGLPNDRFFAVRPEGSVSTLKIQRTERGDSAVYLCASSPGLSGAGDTQYFGPGTRLTVL.

The gene calls are TRBV5-1 and TRBJ1-6; TCRdb's D gene call, TRBD1, goes unchecked for lack of DNA. The CDR3 extends over 18 amino acids. CDR1 is SGHRS and CDR2 is YFSETQ in the germline V gene. The CDR3 sequence: CASSLGTPFFSYNSPLHF.